Below are 27 T cell receptor beta chains sequenced from a single sample in a study of blood T cell repertoires in COVID-19. The repertoire was sequenced with immunoSEQ multiplex PCR; TCRdb's copy has only in-frame clones and lacks some. The sample comprises over 150,000 clones, approximately 91% of which are singletons, and over 15% rests with the top ten. What was sequenced was peripheral blood. These TCRs come from a man aged 50-59 years with COVID-19, enrolled during active disease.

This clone was picked up a small number of times. The chain carries TRBV6-5 and TRBJ2-1; maybe TRBD2 (5 bases). The germline V gene encodes CDR1 MNHEY and CDR2 SVGAGI. V was cut by 5 bases and J by 5 bases, with 16 bases left in between. The CDR3 sequence is 15 residues long. The CDR3 loop reads CASSTSGYLNNEQFF. The CDR3 bases are TGTGCCAGCAGTACAAGCGGCTATTTAAACAATGAGCAGTTCTTC.

A single count supports this clone. The rearrangement links TRBV28 to TRBJ2-7; TRBD1 might be the D (6 bases). The V end was cut by 5 bases, the J end by 2 bases, with 16 bases between. Per the germline V gene, CDR1 is MDHEN and CDR2 is SYDVKM. CDR3 length: 15 residues. CDR3 in DNA: TGTGCCAGCAGTCCGGCGTTGGCAGGGGCCTACGAGCAGTACTTC. It encodes CASSPALAGAYEQYF.

The rearrangement links TRBV19 to TRBJ2-2, with TRBD1 as a possible D gene (5 bases). Trimming shortened V by 3 bases and J by 0 bases, and 14 bases separated the two germline ends. The CDR3 is 17 residues long. Germline CDR1 and CDR2: LNHDA and SQIVND (reference sequence). The CDR3 DNA reads TGTGCCAGTAGTATGCTTATCTCCAGGGCGAACACCGGGGAGCTGTTTTTT. Amino acid sequence: CASSMLISRANTGELFF.

The count of this clone is one. The chain combines TRBV9 with TRBJ2-3; D might be TRBD1 (6 bases). V was shortened by 6 bases and J by 3 bases, with 11 bases between the two germline ends. This CDR3 contains 13 residues. Germline V gene lookup returns CDR1 SGDLS and CDR2 YYNGEE. The CDR3: CASNPTGTDTQYF. The CDR3, as DNA: TGTGCCAGCAACCCCACAGGGACAGATACGCAGTATTTT.

The DNA for the CDR3 is TGCGCCAGCAGCCAAGGACACACAGGGGGGTACACTGAAGCTTTCTTT. Its protein is CASSQGHTGGYTEAFF. V is TRBV4-3 and J is TRBJ1-1; 8 bases match TRBD1. V lost 1 base and J lost 3; bases outside the gene matches: 7. This CDR3 is 16 amino acids long. The germline V gene encodes CDR1 LGHNA and CDR2 YSLEER.

The chain is built from TRBV5-5 and TRBJ1-3, with D possibly being TRBD1 (5 bases). CDR3 length: 14 amino acids. V dropped 6 bases and J dropped 2 bases, with 12 bases sitting between them. Germline V gene data show CDR1 as SGHKS and CDR2 as YYEKEE (reference sequence). The CDR3 DNA reads TGTGCCAGCACCTCGTGGGGGGCTGGAAACACCATATATTTT. This sequence encodes CASTSWGAGNTIYF.

The chain combines TRBV11-3 with TRBJ2-2; maybe TRBD1 (6 bases). Trimming pared 1 base from V and 6 bases from J, leaving 12 bases between. From germline, CDR1 is SGHNT and CDR2 YENEEA. The CDR3 runs to 15 residues. The CDR3 DNA is TGTGCCAGCAGCTTAGTGCAGGGGAAGGCCGGGGAGCTGTTTTTT. Translated: CASSLVQGKAGELFF.

This rearrangement joins TRBV13 to TRBJ2-1; D remains unclear. This CDR3 is 13 amino acids long. V was pared by 1 base and J by 6 bases, with 7 bases between. CDR1 PRHDT and CDR2 FYEKMQ come from the germline V gene (reference sequence). The CDR3 DNA reads TGTGCCAGCAGCTTAGATCGGGTCAATGAGCAGTTCTTC. It codes for CASSLDRVNEQFF.

The gene calls are TRBV19 and TRBJ1-4; D is unresolved. The V end lost 5 bases, the J end lost 1 base, and 11 bases lay between the germline ends. CDR3 length: 15 amino acids. Germline CDR1 LNHDA, CDR2 SQIVND (reference sequence). The CDR3 region is CASSSTRRTNEKLFF. The CDR3 nucleotides are TGTGCCAGTAGTTCAACCCGGAGAACTAATGAAAAACTGTTTTTT. Drawing the rest from reference TRBV19 and TRBJ1-4, the complete variable domain is DGGITQSPKYLFRKEGQNVTLSCEQNLNHDAMYWYRQDPGQGLRLIYYSQIVNDFQKGDIAEGYSVSREKKESFPLTVTSAQKNPTAFYLCASSSTRRTNEKLFFGSGTQLSVL.

The chain couples TRBV5-1 to TRBJ2-2; D unclear. V was clipped by 0 bases and J by 1 base, with 13 bases between them. Germline CDR1 is SGHRS and CDR2 is YFSETQ. The CDR3 runs to 17 residues. The chain's CDR3 is CASSLGPGGKNTGELFF. DNA for the CDR3: TGCGCCAGCAGCTTGGGCCCTGGCGGAAAGAACACCGGGGAGCTGTTTTTT.

This chain joins TRBV6-5 and TRBJ2-7; D possibly corresponds to TRBD2 (6 bases). Germline V gene lookup returns CDR1 MNHEY and CDR2 SVGAGI. V dropped 6 bases and J dropped 6 bases, with 12 bases sitting between them. The CDR3 spans 12 residues. The CDR3 region is CASSMLGGEQYF. The CDR3 nucleotides are TGTGCCAGCAGCATGTTGGGGGGCGAGCAGTACTTC.

In regard to this clone: Other nucleotide sequences from this sample produce the same CDR3. The chain links TRBV6-2 or TRBV6-3 to TRBJ1-1, with D perhaps matching TRBD1 (6 bases). The CDR3 runs to 11 residues. Trimming removed 5 bases at V and 6 bases at J, with 7 bases between. CDR1 is MNHEY, CDR2 SVGEGT, per germline. CDR3 sequence: CASSRTAEAFF. The CDR3, as DNA: TGTGCCAGCAGTAGGACAGCTGAAGCTTTCTTT.

This chain joins TRBV2 and TRBJ2-7; weak D call: TRBD2 (5 bases). CDR3 size: 14 residues. V shed 7 bases and J shed 1 base, with 14 bases lying between them. Germline CDR1 is SNHLY and CDR2 is FYNNEI. CDR3 residues: CASTRGSLSYEQYF. The CDR3 DNA reads TGTGCCAGCACTAGAGGGAGTCTTTCCTACGAGCAGTACTTC.

The genes are TRBV7-8 and TRBJ2-7, with TRBD2 identical over 7 bases. Unmatched junction bases numbered 7, after V lost 5 bases and J lost 0 bases. The CDR3 has 15 amino acids. Per germline, CDR1 SGHVS and CDR2 FQNEAQ. This CDR3 reads CASSPLALSSYEQYF. The CDR3 nucleotides read TGTGCCAGCAGCCCACTAGCGCTGAGCTCCTACGAGCAGTACTTC.

The chain links TRBV7-2 to TRBJ2-3; 7 bases are shared with TRBD2. Germline-derived CDR1 and CDR2 are SGHTA and FQGNSA. The junction had 3 bases not matched to a gene; V was cut back by 2 bases and J by 1 base. The CDR3 runs 15 residues. CDR3 region: CASSLKSGGTDTQYF. DNA for the CDR3: TGTGCCAGCAGCTTAAAAAGCGGGGGCACAGATACGCAGTATTTT.

The chain carries TRBV3-1 (or the pseudogene TRBV3-2) and TRBJ1-1; possibly TRBD1 for D (5 bases). V was trimmed by 1 base and J by 8 bases, leaving 8 bases between them. Looked up from germline, CDR1 is LGHDT and CDR2 is YNNKEL (reference sequence). The CDR3 extends over 12 amino acids. CDR3 nucleotide sequence: TGTGCCAGCAGCCAAGGGACAAAAGAAGCTTTCTTT. Its protein product is CASSQGTKEAFF.

This clone was recorded only once. Possible read error: a much larger clone is one base away. This rearrangement joins TRBV5-4 to TRBJ1-6; TRBD1 matches at 10 bases. The CDR3 sequence is 14 residues long. Looked up from germline, CDR1 is SGHNT and CDR2 is YYREEE (reference sequence). The V gene end was trimmed by 4 bases and the J gene end by 7 bases; junction bases not matched to a gene: 2. This CDR3 is CASSRDRGNSPLHF. DNA of the CDR3: TGTGCCAGCAGCCGGGACAGGGGAAATTCACCCCTCCACTTT.

The chain is built from TRBV6-5 and TRBJ1-1; maybe TRBD1 (5 bases). CDR3 length: 13 amino acids. V lost 8 bases, J lost 0 bases, and 10 bases lay in between. The germline gives CDR1 MNHEY, CDR2 SVGAGI. The CDR3 loop is CASPLGLNTEAFF. The CDR3 coding sequence is TGTGCCAGCCCCTTGGGGCTGAACACTGAAGCTTTCTTT.

Ten or more counts support this clone. Here the CDR3 reads CSVEDLTDIQYF. The CDR3 DNA reads TGCAGCGTTGAAGATCTTACGGACATTCAGTACTTC. This chain links TRBV29-1 with TRBJ2-4; no definite D call. Per germline, CDR1 SQVTM and CDR2 ANQGSEA. The germline V and J ends were trimmed by 0 bases and 8 bases, with 8 bases remaining between them. This CDR3 comprises 12 residues.

DNA of the CDR3: TGCAGCGTTGTCGGGAGTACCTCCTACAATGAGCAGTTCTTC. It yields the protein CSVVGSTSYNEQFF. V gene TRBV29-1 combines with J gene TRBJ2-1; tentative D call: TRBD2 (6 bases). There are 14 residues in the CDR3. Trimming cost V 4 bases and J 0 bases, with 10 bases left between them. From germline, CDR1 is SQVTM and CDR2 ANQGSEA.

The chain employs TRBV6-5 and TRBJ2-7, with unresolved D. The length of the CDR3 is 15 residues. V lost 4 bases and J lost 3, with 16 bases in between. Germline V gene data show CDR1 as MNHEY and CDR2 as SVGAGI. CDR3 sequence reads: CASSSPRAGSYEQYF. As DNA, the CDR3 is TGTGCCAGCAGTTCCCCCCGCGCAGGTAGCTACGAGCAGTACTTC.

This chain links TRBV6-2 or TRBV6-3 with TRBJ2-1; 9 positions agree with TRBD2. The germline V gene encodes CDR1 MNHEY and CDR2 SVGEGT. This CDR3 has 14 residues. V trimming: 3 bases; J trimming: 10 bases; junction bases outside the gene matches: 7. Here the CDR3 DNA reads TGTGCCAGCAGTTATGGACTAGCGCGGGGGGAGCAGTTCTTC. It specifies CASSYGLARGEQFF.

The chain has TRBV7-2 and TRBJ2-2; 10 bases align to TRBD2. Trimming removed 4 bases from V and 4 bases from J; junction bases left unmatched: 6. Germline lookup yields CDR1 SGHTA and CDR2 FQGNSA. CDR3 length: 16 residues. The CDR3 DNA reads as TGTGCCAGCAGCTCTGGACTAGCGGAGATCACCGGGGAGCTGTTTTTT. It yields the protein CASSSGLAEITGELFF.

This clone was recorded a few times. This chain links TRBV9 with TRBJ1-6, with TRBD1 identical over 8 bases. This CDR3 region has 16 residues. Per the germline V gene, CDR1 is SGDLS and CDR2 is YYNGEE. Trimming removed 0 bases from V and 7 bases from J; junction bases left unmatched: 6. This CDR3 reads CASSVAGQVLNSPLHF. DNA for the CDR3: TGTGCCAGCAGCGTAGCGGGACAGGTACTAAATTCACCCCTCCACTTT. Supplemented by reference TRBV9 and TRBJ1-6, the full variable domain reads DSGVTQTPKHLITATGQRVTLRCSPRSGDLSVYWYQQSLDQGLQFLIQYYNGEERAKGNILERFSAQQFPDLHSELNLSSLELGDSALYFCASSVAGQVLNSPLHFGNGTRLTVT.

A word on this clone: A junction boundary mismatches the germline segment, possibly from a read error. The V and J genes are TRBV7-3 and TRBJ2-6; D may be TRBD1 (5 bases). CDR1 is SGHTA, CDR2 FQGTGA, per germline. The CDR3 length is 15 residues. The CDR3 bases are TGTGCCAGCAGCCTCGGGCCGGCTGGGGCCAACGCCCTGACTTTC. Its translation is CASSLGPAGANALTF.

The chain joins TRBV28 to TRBJ1-6, with D maybe TRBD1 (6 bases). The V and J ends lost 5 bases and 9 bases respectively, with 14 bases between them. The germline V gene encodes CDR1 MDHEN and CDR2 SYDVKM. The CDR3 runs to 14 residues. The CDR3, as DNA: TGTGCCAGCAGTAGGGACACCGAGGGTTCACCCCTCCACTTT. Translation gives CASSRDTEGSPLHF.

J is TRBJ2-3 and V is TRBV4-2, with 9 bases fitting TRBD2. CDR3 length equals 18 residues. J lost 3 bases, V lost 1 base, and 11 bases had no gene match. Germline V gene data show CDR1 as LGHNA and CDR2 as YNFKEQ. The CDR3 sequence: CASSQVFSGSMSTDTQYF. The CDR3 coding sequence is TGTGCCAGCAGCCAAGTTTTTAGCGGGAGTATGAGTACAGATACGCAGTATTTT.